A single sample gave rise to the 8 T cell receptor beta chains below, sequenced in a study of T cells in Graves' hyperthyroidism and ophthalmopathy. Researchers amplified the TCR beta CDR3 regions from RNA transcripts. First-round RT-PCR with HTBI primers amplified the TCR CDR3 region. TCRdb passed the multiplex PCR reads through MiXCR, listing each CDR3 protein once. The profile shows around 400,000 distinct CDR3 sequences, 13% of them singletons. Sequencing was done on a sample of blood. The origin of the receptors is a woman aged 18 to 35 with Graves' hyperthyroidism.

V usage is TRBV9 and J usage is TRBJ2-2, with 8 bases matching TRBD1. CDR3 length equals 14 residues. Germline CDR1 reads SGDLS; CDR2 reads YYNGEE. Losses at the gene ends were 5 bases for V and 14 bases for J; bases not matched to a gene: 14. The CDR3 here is CASRWDRFDLGLFF. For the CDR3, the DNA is TGTGCCAGCAGGTGGGACAGGTTCGATCTGGGACTGTTTTTT.

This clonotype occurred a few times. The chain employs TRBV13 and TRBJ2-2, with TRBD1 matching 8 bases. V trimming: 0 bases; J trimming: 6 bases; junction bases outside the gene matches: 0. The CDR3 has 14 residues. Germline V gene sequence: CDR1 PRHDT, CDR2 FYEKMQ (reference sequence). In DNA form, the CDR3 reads TGTGCCAGCAGCTTAGGGGACAGGGCCGGGGAGCTGTTTTTT. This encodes CASSLGDRAGELFF.

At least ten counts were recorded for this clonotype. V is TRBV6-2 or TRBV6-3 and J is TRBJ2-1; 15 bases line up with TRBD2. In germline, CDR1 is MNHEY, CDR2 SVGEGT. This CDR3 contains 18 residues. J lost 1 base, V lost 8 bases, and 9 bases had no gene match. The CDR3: CASVGTSGRLSSYNEQFF. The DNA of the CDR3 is TGTGCCAGCGTGGGGACTAGCGGGAGGTTGTCGTCCTACAATGAGCAGTTCTTC.

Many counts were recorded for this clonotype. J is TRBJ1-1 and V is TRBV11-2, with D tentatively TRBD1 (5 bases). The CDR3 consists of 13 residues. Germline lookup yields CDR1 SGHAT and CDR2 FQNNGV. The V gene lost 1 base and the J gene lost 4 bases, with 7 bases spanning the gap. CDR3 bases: TGTGCCAGCAGCTTAGTAGGGGTCACTGAAGCTTTCTTT. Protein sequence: CASSLVGVTEAFF.

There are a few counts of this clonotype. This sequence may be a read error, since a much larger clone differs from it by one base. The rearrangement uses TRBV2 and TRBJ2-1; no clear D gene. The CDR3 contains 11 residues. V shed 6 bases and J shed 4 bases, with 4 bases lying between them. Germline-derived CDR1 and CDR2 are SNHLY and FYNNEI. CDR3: CASRKYNEQFF. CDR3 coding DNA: TGTGCCAGCAGGAAATACAATGAGCAGTTCTTC.

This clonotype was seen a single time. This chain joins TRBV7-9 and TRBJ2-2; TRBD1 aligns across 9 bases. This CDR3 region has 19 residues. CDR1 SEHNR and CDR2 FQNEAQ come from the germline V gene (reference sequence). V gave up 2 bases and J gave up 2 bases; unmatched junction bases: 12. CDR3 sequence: CASSLPGQGTPKNTGELFF. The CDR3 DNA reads TGTGCCAGCAGCTTACCGGGACAGGGAACTCCAAAAAACACCGGGGAGCTGTTTTTT.

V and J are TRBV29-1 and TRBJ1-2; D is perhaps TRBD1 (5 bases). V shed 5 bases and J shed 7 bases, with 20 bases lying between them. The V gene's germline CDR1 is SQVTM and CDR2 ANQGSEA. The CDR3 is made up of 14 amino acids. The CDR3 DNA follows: TGCAGCGTTACCAGGACACAACTGCAGGGTGGCTACACCTTC. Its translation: CSVTRTQLQGGYTF. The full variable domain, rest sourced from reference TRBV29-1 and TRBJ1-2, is SAVISQKPSRDICQRGTSLTIQCQVDSQVTMMFWYRQQPGQSLTLIATANQGSEATYESGFVIDKFPISRPNLTFSTLTVSNMSPEDSSIYLCSVTRTQLQGGYTFGSGTRLTVV.

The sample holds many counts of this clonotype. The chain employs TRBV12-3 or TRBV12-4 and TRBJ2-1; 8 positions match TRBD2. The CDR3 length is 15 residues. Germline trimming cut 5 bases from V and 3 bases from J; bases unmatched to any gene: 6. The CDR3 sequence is CASSRKRGYYNEQFF. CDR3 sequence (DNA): TGTGCCAGCAGTCGGAAGCGGGGGTACTACAATGAGCAGTTCTTC.